This record concerns one TCR beta chain sequence. The junction differs from germline at one of its ends, possibly a read error. A second PCR of roughly 7 to 11 cycles used a sample-barcoded 5' primer and a J-beta primer mix. From the 5' RACE reads, TCRdb called clonotypes with MiXCR, one entry per CDR3 protein. Among some 940,000 distinct CDR3 sequences listed, almost 30% were seen once. There are 17 residues in the CDR3. The data are from a study of blood T cells in healthy people across ages. These data were likewise used in another study, on T cells of mothers and their children.

This TCR came from a woman between 35 and 50 years old in good health. The rearrangement uses TRBV12-3 or TRBV12-4 and TRBJ1-5, with 12 bases aligning to TRBD1. The sequencing input was blood. CDR3 residues: CGSSLTRDRGRRLPQHF. The CDR3 DNA follows: TGTGGCAGCAGTTTAACCCGGGACAGGGGGCGCAGGTTGCCCCAGCATTTT.